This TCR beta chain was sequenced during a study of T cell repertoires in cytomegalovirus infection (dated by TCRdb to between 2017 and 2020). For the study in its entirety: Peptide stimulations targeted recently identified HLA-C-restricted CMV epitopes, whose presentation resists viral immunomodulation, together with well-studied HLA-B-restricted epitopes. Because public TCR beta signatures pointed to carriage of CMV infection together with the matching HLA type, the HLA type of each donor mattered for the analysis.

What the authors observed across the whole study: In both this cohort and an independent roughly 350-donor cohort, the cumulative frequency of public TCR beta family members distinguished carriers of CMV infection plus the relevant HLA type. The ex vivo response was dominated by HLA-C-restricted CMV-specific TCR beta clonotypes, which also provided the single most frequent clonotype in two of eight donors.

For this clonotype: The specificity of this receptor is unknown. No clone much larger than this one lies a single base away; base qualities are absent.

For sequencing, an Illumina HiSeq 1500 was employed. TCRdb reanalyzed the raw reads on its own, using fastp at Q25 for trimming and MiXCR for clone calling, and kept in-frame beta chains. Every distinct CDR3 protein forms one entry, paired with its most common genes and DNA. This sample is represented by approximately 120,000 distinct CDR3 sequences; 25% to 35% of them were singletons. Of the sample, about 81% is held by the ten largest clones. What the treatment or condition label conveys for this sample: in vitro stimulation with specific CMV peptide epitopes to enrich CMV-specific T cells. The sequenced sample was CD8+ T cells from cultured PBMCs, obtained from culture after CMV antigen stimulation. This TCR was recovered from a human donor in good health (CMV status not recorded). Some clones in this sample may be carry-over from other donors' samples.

Here is the DNA: TGTGCCAGCAGTTCGGGGCAGAGCATTAACTATGGCTACACCTTC. Protein translation: CASSSGQSINYGYTF. The chain joins TRBV6-5 to TRBJ1-2; tentative D gene TRBD1, with 5 bases matching. In the germline V gene, CDR1 corresponds to MNHEY and CDR2 to SVGAGI. V gives up 4 bases and J gives up 1 base, and the segment between their germline ends measures 13 bases. There are 15 amino acids in the CDR3, from cysteine to phenylalanine inclusive. Only CDR3 DNA is held: 45 bases, read in frame from base 1.